Shown below are 2 T cell receptor beta chains from a single sample sequenced in a study of blood T cells in healthy people across ages. Using a J-beta primer mix together with a sample-barcoded 5' primer, a second PCR was run for roughly 7 to 12 cycles. TCRdb used MiXCR to reprocess the 5' RACE reads, holding one entry per CDR3 protein. This sample has approximately 850,000 distinct CDR3 sequences; around 43% occur once, and the top ten carry approximately 20%. Sequenced: blood. These receptors all come from a man in his 60s in good health.

The gene calls are TRBV6-5 and TRBJ2-1; no reliable D call. CDR3 length: 12 amino acids. CDR1 and CDR2 from the germline V gene are MNHEY and SVGAGI. The V gene lost 6 bases and the J gene lost 7 bases, with 10 bases spanning the gap. The CDR3 coding sequence is TGTGCCAGCAGAGAGAGCCCTAATGAGCAGTTCTTC. It is translated as CASRESPNEQFF.

A note on this clonotype: An end of the junction does not agree with germline; a read error may underlie this. The chain employs TRBV3-1 and TRBJ2-1; D is possibly TRBD2 (6 bases). CDR1 is LGHDT and CDR2 is YNNKEL in the germline V gene (reference sequence). This CDR3 is built from 13 residues. CDR3 protein: CASNQGDSNEQFF. The CDR3, as DNA: TGTGCCAGCAACCAAGGGGACTCCAATGAGCAGTTCTTC.